In this sample, the clone carrying this T cell receptor beta chain turned up many times. TCRdb re-derived calls from the 5' RACE reads in MiXCR, one entry per CDR3 protein. This sample yields around 92,000 distinct CDR3 sequences, of which about 12% are seen a single time; roughly 39% belongs to the top ten. The sample originates from a study of spatial heterogeneity in lung cancer. Time point: sample taken at primary tumor resection. In each case, whole RNA from tumor, nontumor lung or frozen PBMC was sequenced unsorted. With V trimmed by 8 bases and J by 1 base, 14 bases remained unmatched. Germline V lookup: CDR1 MDHEN, CDR2 SYDVKM. There are 16 residues in the CDR3.

The starting material was PBMCs, obtained at surgery. The clonotype was recovered from a male donor with early-stage non-small cell lung cancer. This sequence joins TRBV28 and TRBJ2-7; TRBD2 matches 7 bases. CDR3 sequence: CASDFTSGRSSYEQYF. CDR3 DNA sequence: TGTGCCAGCGACTTTACTTCCGGGAGGAGTTCCTACGAGCAGTACTTC.